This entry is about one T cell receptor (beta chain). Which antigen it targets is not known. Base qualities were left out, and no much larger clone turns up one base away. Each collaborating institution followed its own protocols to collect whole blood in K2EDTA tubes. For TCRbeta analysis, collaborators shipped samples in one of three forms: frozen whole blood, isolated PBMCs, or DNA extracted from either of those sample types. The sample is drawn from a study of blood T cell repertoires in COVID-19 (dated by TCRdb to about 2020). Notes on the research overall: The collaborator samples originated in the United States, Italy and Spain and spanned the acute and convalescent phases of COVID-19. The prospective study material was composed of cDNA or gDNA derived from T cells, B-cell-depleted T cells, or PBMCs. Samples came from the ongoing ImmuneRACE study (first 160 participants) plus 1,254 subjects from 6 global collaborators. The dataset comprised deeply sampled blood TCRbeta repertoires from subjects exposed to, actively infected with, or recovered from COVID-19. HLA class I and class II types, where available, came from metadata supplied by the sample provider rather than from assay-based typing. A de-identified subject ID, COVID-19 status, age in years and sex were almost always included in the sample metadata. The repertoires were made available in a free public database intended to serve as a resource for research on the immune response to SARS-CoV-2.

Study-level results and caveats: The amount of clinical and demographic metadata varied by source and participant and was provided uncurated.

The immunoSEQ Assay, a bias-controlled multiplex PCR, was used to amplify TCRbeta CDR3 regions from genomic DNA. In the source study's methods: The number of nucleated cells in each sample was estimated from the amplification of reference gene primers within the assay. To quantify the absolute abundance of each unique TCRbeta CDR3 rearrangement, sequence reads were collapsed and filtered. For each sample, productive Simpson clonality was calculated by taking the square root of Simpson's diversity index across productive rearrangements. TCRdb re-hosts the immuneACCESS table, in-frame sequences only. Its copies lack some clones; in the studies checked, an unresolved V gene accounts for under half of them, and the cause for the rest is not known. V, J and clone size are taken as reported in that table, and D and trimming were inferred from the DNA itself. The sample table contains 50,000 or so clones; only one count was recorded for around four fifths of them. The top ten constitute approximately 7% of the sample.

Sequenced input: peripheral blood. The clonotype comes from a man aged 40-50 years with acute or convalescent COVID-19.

The DNA sequence is TGTGCCAGCAGCACCTCGGGACACCCGACGGCTTTCTTT. Its protein product is CASSTSGHPTAFF. The sequence links TRBV6-5 to TRBJ1-1, and TRBD1 may be the D gene, going by 6 matching bases. The CDR3 spans 13 residues, from the cysteine through the phenylalanine. Left in the record is the CDR3 DNA by itself, 39 bases read in frame from the first base. CDR1 and CDR2 were assigned from the germline V gene as MNHEY and SVGAGI. V loses 6 bases, J loses 11 bases, and the germline ends lie 19 bases apart.